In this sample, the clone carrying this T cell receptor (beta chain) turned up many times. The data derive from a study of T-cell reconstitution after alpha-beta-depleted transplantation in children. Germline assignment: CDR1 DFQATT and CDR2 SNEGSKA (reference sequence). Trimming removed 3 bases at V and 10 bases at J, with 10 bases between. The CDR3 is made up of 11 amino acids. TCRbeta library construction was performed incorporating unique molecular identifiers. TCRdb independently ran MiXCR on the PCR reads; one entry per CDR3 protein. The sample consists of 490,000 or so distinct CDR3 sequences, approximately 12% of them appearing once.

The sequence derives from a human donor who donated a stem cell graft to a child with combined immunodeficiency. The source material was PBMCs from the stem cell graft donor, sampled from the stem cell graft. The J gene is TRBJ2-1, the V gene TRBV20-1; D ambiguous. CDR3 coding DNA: TGCAGTGCTAGTCCAATCCGGGAGCAGTTCTTC. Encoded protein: CSASPIREQFF.